This T cell receptor beta chain was recorded in a study of cytomegalovirus exposure and HLA in healthy donors. The PCR was carried out with 60 Vbeta primers and 13 Jbeta primers. Profiling relied on immunoSEQ multiplex PCR, and the TCRdb table lists in-frame clones only, not all of them. The table includes under 70,000 clones, 77% detected once. This CDR3 is built from 13 residues. Germline-derived CDR1 and CDR2 are SGHTA and FQGNSA. V lost 8 bases, J lost 5 bases, and 10 bases lay in between. The sequenced sample was PBMCs. The J gene is TRBJ1-6, the V gene TRBV7-2; no firm D call. The source is a male donor in good health and CMV-seropositive. CDR3 amino acids: CASRAQNNSPLHF. The CDR3, as DNA: TGTGCCAGCCGAGCACAGAATAATTCACCCCTCCACTTT.